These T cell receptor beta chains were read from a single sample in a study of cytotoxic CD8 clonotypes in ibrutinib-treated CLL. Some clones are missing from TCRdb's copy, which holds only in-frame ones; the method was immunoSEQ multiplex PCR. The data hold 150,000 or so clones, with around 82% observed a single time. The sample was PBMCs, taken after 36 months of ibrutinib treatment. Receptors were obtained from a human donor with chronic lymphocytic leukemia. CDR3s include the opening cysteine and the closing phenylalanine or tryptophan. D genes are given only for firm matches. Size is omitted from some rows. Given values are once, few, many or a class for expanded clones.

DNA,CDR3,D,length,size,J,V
TGTGCCAGCAGCTGGACAGGGAAGGGGTCAATAAACATTCAGTACTTC,CASSWTGKGSINIQYF,TRBD1,16,NA,TRBJ2-4,TRBV7-9
TGCGCCAGCAGTAACCCGGGACGGCGGCTGGGTGGCTACACCTTC,CASSNPGRRLGGYTF,NA,15,NA,TRBJ1-2,TRBV10-2
TGCAGCGTTGAACCCCCCAGGTCTGGAAACACCATATATTTT,CSVEPPRSGNTIYF,NA,14,NA,TRBJ1-3,TRBV29-1
TGCAGCGTTGGGCCTCGTTGGGGGGAAAAACTGTTTTTT,CSVGPRWGEKLFF,NA,13,NA,TRBJ1-4,TRBV29-1
TGTGCCAGCAGTAGGGCTGGAGGCTCCTACGAGCAGTACTTC,CASSRAGGSYEQYF,NA,14,NA,TRBJ2-7,TRBV25-1
TGTGCCGGAGGCGGGAGCCTAAGCACAGATACGCAGTATTTT,CAGGGSLSTDTQYF,TRBD2,14,NA,TRBJ2-3,TRBV28
TGTGCCAGCAGCTCGGGCCAGAACGCCAACTATGGCTACACCTTC,CASSSGQNANYGYTF,NA,15,NA,TRBJ1-2,TRBV7-6
TGCGCCAGCAGCCCTTTGCCCGTCGAGAATGAAAAACTGTTTTTT,CASSPLPVENEKLFF,NA,15,NA,TRBJ1-4,TRBV4-1
TGTGCCAGCTCACCACACAGGGGCACTGAAGCTTTCTTT,CASSPHRGTEAFF,TRBD1,13,NA,TRBJ1-1,TRBV18
TGTGCCAGCAGCTTCCCGGGGGACTATAGCAATCAGCCCCAGCATTTT,CASSFPGDYSNQPQHF,NA,16,NA,TRBJ1-5,TRBV5-8
TGTGCCAGCAGCCCCGGACCGGGATATGGGTATGGCTACACCTTC,CASSPGPGYGYGYTF,NA,15,NA,TRBJ1-2,TRBV6-5
TGCGCCAGCAGCCGACAGGGAGGCACTGAAGCTTTCTTT,CASSRQGGTEAFF,TRBD1,13,NA,TRBJ1-1,TRBV4-1
TGTGCCAGCAGCTTAGGGCAACACAGCTCCTACGAGCAGTACTTC,CASSLGQHSSYEQYF,NA,15,once,TRBJ2-7,TRBV7-2
TGTGCCATCAGCGGACAGGGGAAGAGAAACACCATATATTTT,CAISGQGKRNTIYF,TRBD1,14,NA,TRBJ1-3,TRBV10-3
TGTGCCTGGGCCCGGGGGGGAGTGGTCTATGGCTACACCTTC,CAWARGGVVYGYTF,NA,14,NA,TRBJ1-2,TRBV30
TGTGCCAGCAGTGCCAGTTTAGCATCCGAGCAGTACTTC,CASSASLASEQYF,NA,13,NA,TRBJ2-7,TRBV6-1
TGTGCCAGCAGACAAGGGGACGGAGGAGGGGAAGCTTTCTTT,CASRQGDGGGEAFF,NA,14,NA,TRBJ1-1,TRBV6-4
TGTGCCAGCTCACCATTACAGGGCTCCTACAATGAGCAGTTCTTC,CASSPLQGSYNEQFF,NA,15,NA,TRBJ2-1,TRBV18
TGTGCCAGCAGCTTATTTTCGGGGGGTACCTCCTACGAGCAGTACTTC,CASSLFSGGTSYEQYF,TRBD2,16,NA,TRBJ2-7,TRBV5-6
TGTGCCAGCAGTTTAAGTCAGAATGTTGGAAAACTGTTTTTT,CASSLSQNVGKLFF,NA,14,few,TRBJ1-4,TRBV28